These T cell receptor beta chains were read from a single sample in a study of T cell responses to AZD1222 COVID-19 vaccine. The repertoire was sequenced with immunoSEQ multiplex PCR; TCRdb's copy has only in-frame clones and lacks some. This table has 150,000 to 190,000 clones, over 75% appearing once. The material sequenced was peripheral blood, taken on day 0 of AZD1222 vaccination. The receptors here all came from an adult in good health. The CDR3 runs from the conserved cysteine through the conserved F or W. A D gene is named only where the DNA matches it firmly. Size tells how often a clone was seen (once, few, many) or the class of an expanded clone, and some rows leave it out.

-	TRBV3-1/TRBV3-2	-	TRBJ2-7	CASSSTREPTYEQYF	TGTGCCAGCAGCTCTACCCGGGAACCCACATACGAGCAGTACTTC
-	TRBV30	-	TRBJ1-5	CAWSLGGGNQPQHF	TGTGCCTGGAGTCTCGGGGGCGGCAATCAGCCCCAGCATTTT
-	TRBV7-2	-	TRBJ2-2	CASSLILSGTGELFF	TGTGCCAGCAGCTTAATTTTAAGTGGCACCGGGGAGCTGTTTTTT
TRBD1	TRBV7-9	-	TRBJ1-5	CASSRGLNQPQHF	TGTGCCAGCAGCAGGGGGCTCAATCAGCCCCAGCATTTT
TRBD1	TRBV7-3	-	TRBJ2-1	CASSKLDRAVYNEQFF	TGTGCCAGCAGCAAATTGGACAGGGCGGTCTACAATGAGCAGTTCTTC
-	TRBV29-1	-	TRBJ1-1	CSVLTGAAAEAFF	TGCAGCGTCCTTACTGGGGCAGCCGCTGAAGCTTTCTTT
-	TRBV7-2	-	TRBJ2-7	CASSLAGSGGSYEQYF	TGTGCCAGCAGCTTAGCAGGGAGTGGCGGCTCCTACGAGCAGTACTTC
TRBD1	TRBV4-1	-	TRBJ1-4	CASSQGGTVGGKLFF	TGCGCCAGCAGCCAAGGCGGGACAGTCGGGGGAAAACTGTTTTTT
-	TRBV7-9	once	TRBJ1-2	CASSFLGGTYGYTF	TGTGCCAGCAGCTTTTTAGGGGGGACCTATGGCTACACCTTC
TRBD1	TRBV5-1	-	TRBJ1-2	CASRQDRGGGYTF	TGCGCCAGCAGACAGGACAGGGGAGGTGGCTACACCTTC
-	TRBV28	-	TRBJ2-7	CASSSFYEQYF	TGTGCCAGCAGTTCTTTCTACGAGCAGTACTTC
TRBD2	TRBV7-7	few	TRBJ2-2	CASGLAGVGIGELFF	TGTGCCAGCGGACTAGCGGGAGTTGGAATCGGGGAGCTGTTTTTT
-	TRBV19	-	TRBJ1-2	CATVAGNGYTF	TGTGCCACAGTGGCGGGGAATGGCTACACCTTC
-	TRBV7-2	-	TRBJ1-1	CASSTMMRDRTEAFF	TGTGCCAGCAGCACAATGATGCGGGACCGCACTGAAGCTTTCTTT
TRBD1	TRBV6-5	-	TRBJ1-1	CASSYAGQYTEAFF	TGTGCCAGCAGTTACGCGGGACAGTACACTGAAGCTTTCTTT
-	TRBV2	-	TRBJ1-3	CASSEPLRNTIYF	TGTGCCAGCAGTGAACCCCTCCGAAACACCATATATTTT
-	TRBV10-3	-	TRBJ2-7	CAIRGGASYEQYF	TGTGCCATCAGGGGCGGAGCCTCCTACGAGCAGTACTTC
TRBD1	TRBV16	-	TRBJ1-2	CASSQSRTGGNSYGYTF	TGTGCCAGCAGCCAATCGCGGACAGGGGGCAACTCCTATGGCTACACCTTC
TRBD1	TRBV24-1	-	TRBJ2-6	CATSDADRAYSGANVLTF	TGTGCCACCAGTGATGCGGACAGGGCGTACTCTGGGGCCAACGTCCTGACTTTC
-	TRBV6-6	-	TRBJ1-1	CASSLGENTEAFF	TGTGCCAGCAGTTTGGGAGAGAACACTGAAGCTTTCTTT
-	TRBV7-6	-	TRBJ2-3	CASSPSTDTQYF	TGTGCCAGCAGTCCTAGCACAGATACGCAGTATTTT
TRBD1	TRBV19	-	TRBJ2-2	CASQTGGGRTGELFF	TGTGCCAGCCAAACAGGGGGCGGTAGGACCGGGGAGCTGTTTTTT
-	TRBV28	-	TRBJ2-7	CASSFPGGSYEQYF	TGTGCCAGCAGTTTTCCCGGGGGTTCCTACGAGCAGTACTTC
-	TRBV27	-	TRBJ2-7	CASSYREGGYEQYF	TGTGCCAGCAGTTACAGGGAAGGTGGCTACGAGCAGTACTTC
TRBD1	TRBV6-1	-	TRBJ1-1	CASSEMTGVDTEAFF	TGTGCCAGCAGTGAGATGACAGGGGTAGACACTGAAGCTTTCTTT
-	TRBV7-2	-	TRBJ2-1	CASSLVSRNEQFF	TGTGCCAGCAGCTTAGTATCCCGCAATGAGCAGTTCTTC
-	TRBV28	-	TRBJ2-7	CASSPRALSYEQYF	TGTGCCAGCAGTCCCAGGGCCCTCTCCTACGAGCAGTACTTC
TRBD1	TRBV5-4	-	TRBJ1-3	CASSLVTGAGNTIYF	TGTGCCAGCAGCTTGGTCACAGGGGCTGGAAACACCATATATTTT
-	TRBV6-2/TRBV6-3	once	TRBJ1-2	CASSATAYGYTF	TGTGCCAGCAGTGCCACAGCTTATGGCTACACCTTC
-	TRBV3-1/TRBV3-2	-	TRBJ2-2	CASMKGGGSHTGELFF	TGTGCCAGCATGAAAGGGGGCGGGAGTCACACCGGGGAGCTGTTTTTT
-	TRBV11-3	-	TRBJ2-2	CASRAMITGELFF	TGTGCCAGCAGGGCCATGATAACCGGGGAGCTGTTTTTT
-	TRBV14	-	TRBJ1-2	CASSQSQLSYGYTF	TGTGCCAGCAGCCAGTCCCAGCTGTCCTATGGCTACACCTTC
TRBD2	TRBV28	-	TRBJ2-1	CASNNIPTSGSGSEQFF	TGTGCCAGTAATAACATACCGACTAGCGGGAGTGGTAGTGAGCAGTTCTTC
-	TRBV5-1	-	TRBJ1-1	CASSSDRWNTEAFF	TGCGCCAGCAGCTCCGACAGGTGGAACACTGAAGCTTTCTTT
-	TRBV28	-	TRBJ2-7	CASTSGPISRSYEQYF	TGTGCCAGCACCTCAGGCCCAATTAGCCGGTCCTACGAGCAGTACTTC
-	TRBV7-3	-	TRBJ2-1	CASSLKRGPHEQFF	TGTGCCAGCAGCCTAAAAAGGGGTCCGCATGAGCAGTTCTTC
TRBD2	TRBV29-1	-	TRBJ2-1	CSVVLAGGGSYNEQFF	TGCAGCGTTGTTCTAGCGGGAGGGGGCTCCTACAATGAGCAGTTCTTC
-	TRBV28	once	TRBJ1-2	CASSSPYGYTF	TGTGCCAGCAGTAGTCCATATGGCTACACCTTC
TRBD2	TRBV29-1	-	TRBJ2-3	CSVGGTSGSSDTQYF	TGCAGCGTTGGAGGGACTAGCGGGAGCTCAGATACGCAGTATTTT
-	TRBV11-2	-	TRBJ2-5	CASSPGTPTQYF	TGTGCCAGCAGCCCCGGGACGCCAACCCAGTACTTC
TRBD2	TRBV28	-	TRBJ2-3	CASSYPTSVTDTQYF	TGTGCCAGCAGTTACCCGACTAGCGTGACAGATACGCAGTATTTT
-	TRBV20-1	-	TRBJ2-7	CSASPDRTYEQYF	TGCAGTGCTAGTCCAGACAGGACCTACGAGCAGTACTTC
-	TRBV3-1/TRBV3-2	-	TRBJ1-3	CASSRAAGNTIYF	TGTGCCAGCAGCCGGGCCGCTGGAAACACCATATATTTT
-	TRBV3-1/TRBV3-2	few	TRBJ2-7	CASSQDQRTTYEQYF	TGTGCCAGCAGCCAAGATCAGAGGACAACCTACGAGCAGTACTTC
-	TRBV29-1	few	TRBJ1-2	CSVDRPPYGYTF	TGCAGCGTTGACAGGCCCCCCTATGGCTACACCTTC
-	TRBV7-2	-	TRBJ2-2	CASSLDHRAGELFF	TGTGCCAGCAGCTTAGACCACCGGGCCGGGGAGCTGTTTTTT
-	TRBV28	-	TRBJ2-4	CASSLLGGEGKNIQYF	TGTGCCAGCAGTTTATTAGGGGGTGAGGGCAAAAACATTCAGTACTTC